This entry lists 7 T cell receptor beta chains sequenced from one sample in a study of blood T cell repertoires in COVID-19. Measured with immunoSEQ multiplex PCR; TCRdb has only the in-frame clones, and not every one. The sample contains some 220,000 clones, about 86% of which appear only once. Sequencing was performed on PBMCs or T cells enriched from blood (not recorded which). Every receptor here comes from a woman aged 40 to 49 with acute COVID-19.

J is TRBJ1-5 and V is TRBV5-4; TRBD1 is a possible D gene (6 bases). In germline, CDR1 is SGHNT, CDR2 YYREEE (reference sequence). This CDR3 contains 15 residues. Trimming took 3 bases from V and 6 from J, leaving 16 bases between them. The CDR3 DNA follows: TGTGCCAGCAGCTCGGACGGACAGAGGGGTCAGCCCCAGCATTTT. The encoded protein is CASSSDGQRGQPQHF. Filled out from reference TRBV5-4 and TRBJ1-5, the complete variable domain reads ETGVTQSPTHLIKTRGQQVTLRCSSQSGHNTVSWYQQALGQGPQFIFQYYREEENGRGNFPPRFSGLQFPNYSSELNVNALELDDSALYLCASSSDGQRGQPQHFGDGTRLSIL.

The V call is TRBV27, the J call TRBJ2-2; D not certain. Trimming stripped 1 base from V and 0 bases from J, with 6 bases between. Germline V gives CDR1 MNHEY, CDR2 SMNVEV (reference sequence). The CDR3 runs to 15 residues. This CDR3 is CASSLFSTNTGELFF. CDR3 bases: TGTGCCAGCAGTTTATTTTCTACGAACACCGGGGAGCTGTTTTTT.

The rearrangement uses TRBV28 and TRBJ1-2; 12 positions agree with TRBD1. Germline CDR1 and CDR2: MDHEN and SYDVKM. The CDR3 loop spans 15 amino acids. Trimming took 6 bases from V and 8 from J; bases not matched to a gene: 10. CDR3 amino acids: CASRTGTGGAEGYTF. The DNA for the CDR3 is TGTGCCAGCAGAACCGGGACAGGGGGCGCAGAGGGCTACACCTTC.

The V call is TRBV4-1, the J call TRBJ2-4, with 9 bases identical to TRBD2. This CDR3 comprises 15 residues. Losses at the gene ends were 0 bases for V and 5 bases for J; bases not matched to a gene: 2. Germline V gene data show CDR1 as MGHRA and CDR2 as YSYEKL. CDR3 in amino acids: CASSQDQRGENIQYF. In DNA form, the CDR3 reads TGCGCCAGCAGCCAAGATCAGCGGGGGGAAAACATTCAGTACTTC.

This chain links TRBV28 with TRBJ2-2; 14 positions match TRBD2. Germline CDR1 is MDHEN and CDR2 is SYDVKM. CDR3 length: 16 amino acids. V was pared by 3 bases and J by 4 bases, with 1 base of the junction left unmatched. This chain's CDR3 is CASSLGTSGSTGELFF. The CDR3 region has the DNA TGTGCCAGCAGTTTGGGGACTAGCGGGAGCACCGGGGAGCTGTTTTTT.

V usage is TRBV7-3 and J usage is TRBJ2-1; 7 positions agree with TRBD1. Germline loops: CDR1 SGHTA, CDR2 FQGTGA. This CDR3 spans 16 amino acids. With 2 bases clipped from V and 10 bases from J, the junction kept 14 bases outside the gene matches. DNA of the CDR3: TGTGCCAGCAGCTTAGGGGGCAGGGGGAACCCTCAGGAGCAGTTCTTC. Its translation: CASSLGGRGNPQEQFF.

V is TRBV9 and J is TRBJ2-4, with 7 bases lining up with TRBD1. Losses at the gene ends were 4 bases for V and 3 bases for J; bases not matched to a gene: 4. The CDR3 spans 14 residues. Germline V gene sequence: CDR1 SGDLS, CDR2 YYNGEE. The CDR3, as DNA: TGTGCCAGCAGCCCCGGGACAGTCAAAAACATTCAGTACTTC. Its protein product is CASSPGTVKNIQYF.